These T cell receptor beta chains were read from a single sample in a study of OX40 agonist ivuxolimab in advanced cancers. Sequencing was performed with immunoSEQ multiplex PCR; in TCRdb, only in-frame clones are kept and a portion is missing. This sample carries tens of thousands of clones, roughly three quarters of them seen once, and the ten largest clones take 14% to 15%. The specimen comprised CD4+ or CD8+ T cells sorted from blood, sampled in a trial of the OX40 agonist ivuxolimab. These receptors were collected from an adult with an advanced solid tumor such as melanoma, head and neck, liver or kidney cancer. Each CDR3 is given with its conserved first and last residue. D genes are given only for firm matches. Size is stated for part of the rows, as once, few or many counts, or as a class when the clone is expanded.

v_gene	d_gene	j_gene	abundance	CDR3aa	CDR3nt
TRBV6-1	TRBD2	TRBJ2-1	NA	CASSEYGGGDGNEQFF	TGTGCCAGCAGTGAATACGGCGGGGGGGACGGCAATGAGCAGTTCTTC
TRBV2	TRBD1	TRBJ2-3	few	CASSLTGTGGSGTSTDTQYF	TGTGCCAGCAGCCTCACCGGGACAGGGGGTAGCGGGACAAGCACAGATACGCAGTATTTT
TRBV27	NA	TRBJ1-1	NA	CASSSQVLGTEAFF	TGTGCCAGCAGTTCACAGGTGTTGGGCACTGAAGCTTTCTTT
TRBV5-5	NA	TRBJ2-1	NA	CASSSSRRQVNNEQFF	TGTGCCAGCAGCTCCTCCCGGCGACAGGTTAACAATGAGCAGTTCTTC
TRBV5-1	NA	TRBJ2-5	NA	CASSRAGTSEETQYF	TGCGCCAGCAGCCGCGCCGGGACTTCGGAAGAGACCCAGTACTTC
TRBV5-1	NA	TRBJ2-1	NA	CASSLPQVEPYNEQFF	TGCGCCAGCAGCTTGCCCCAAGTAGAACCTTACAATGAGCAGTTCTTC
TRBV28	NA	TRBJ1-4	NA	CASSYRGQDNEKLFF	TGTGCCAGCAGCTACCGGGGTCAGGATAATGAAAAACTGTTTTTT
TRBV5-6	TRBD1	TRBJ2-5	NA	CASSLQGAGETQYF	TGTGCCAGCAGCTTGCAGGGGGCCGGAGAGACCCAGTACTTC
TRBV6-1	NA	TRBJ1-3	NA	CASSVGVENTIYF	TGTGCCAGCAGTGTGGGAGTGGAAAACACCATATATTTT
TRBV2	NA	TRBJ2-1	few	CASKGTLNYNEQFF	TGTGCCAGCAAGGGGACACTCAACTACAATGAGCAGTTCTTC
TRBV13	NA	TRBJ2-7	NA	CASSLGTGVTYEQYF	TGTGCCAGCAGCTTAGGTACCGGGGTAACCTACGAGCAGTACTTC
TRBV4-2	NA	TRBJ2-3	NA	CASSQDTQYF	TGTGCCAGCAGCCAAGATACGCAGTATTTT
TRBV23-1	TRBD1	TRBJ2-7	NA	CASTGQGTYEQYF	TGCGCCAGCACGGGACAGGGGACCTACGAGCAGTACTTC
TRBV4-1	NA	TRBJ2-5	few	CASSQGPLEETQYF	TGCGCCAGCAGCCAAGGACCCCTGGAAGAGACCCAGTACTTC
TRBV21-1	NA	TRBJ1-3	NA	CALGGACSGNTIYF	TGTGCCCTCGGTGGAGCTTGCTCTGGAAACACCATATATTTT
TRBV10-1	NA	TRBJ2-2	NA	CASSADSGELFF	TGCGCCAGCAGTGCTGACAGCGGGGAGCTGTTTTTT
TRBV30	NA	TRBJ1-5	NA	CAWSSTREGQPQHF	TGTGCCTGGAGTTCGACCAGGGAGGGGCAGCCCCAGCATTTT
TRBV7-8	NA	TRBJ2-7	NA	CASSLGGDSYEQYF	TGTGCCAGCAGCTTAGGGGGGGATTCCTACGAGCAGTACTTC
TRBV7-9	TRBD1	TRBJ2-5	NA	CASSAQGALQETQYF	TGTGCCAGCAGCGCCCAGGGGGCACTACAAGAGACCCAGTACTTC
TRBV9	TRBD2	TRBJ2-7	NA	CASSVASGRRYGEQYF	TGTGCCAGCAGCGTAGCTAGCGGGAGGCGGTACGGCGAGCAGTACTTC
TRBV15	NA	TRBJ1-1	NA	CATSREGELYKCTEAFF	TGTGCCACCAGCAGAGAAGGGGAATTGTACAAATGCACTGAAGCTTTCTTT
TRBV6-6	NA	TRBJ2-1	NA	CASSYSGHEQFF	TGTGCCAGCAGTTACTCTGGCCATGAGCAGTTCTTC
TRBV11-2	TRBD2	TRBJ2-3	NA	CASSLAGGGATDTQYF	TGTGCCAGCAGCTTAGCAGGCGGGGGAGCCACAGATACGCAGTATTTT
TRBV30	TRBD2	TRBJ2-5	NA	CAWNWGLAGGLETQYF	TGTGCCTGGAATTGGGGACTAGCGGGGGGTCTGGAGACCCAGTACTTC
TRBV11-2	NA	TRBJ2-5	NA	CASSSTGEGGTQYF	TGTGCCAGCAGCTCCACCGGGGAGGGGGGGACCCAGTACTTC
TRBV15	NA	TRBJ1-4	NA	CATSRGKGLGDEKLFF	TGTGCCACCAGCAGAGGCAAAGGGTTGGGGGATGAAAAACTGTTTTTT
TRBV4-1	NA	TRBJ2-1	NA	CASSPRTLGDEQFF	TGCGCCAGCAGCCCCCGGACTCTCGGGGATGAGCAGTTCTTC
TRBV30	NA	TRBJ1-6	NA	CAWSVPPQLNSPLHF	TGTGCCTGGAGTGTTCCGCCTCAGCTCAATTCACCCCTCCACTTT
TRBV30	TRBD2	TRBJ2-5	few	CAWTEGIAGGKTQYF	TGTGCCTGGACGGAGGGGATAGCGGGAGGAAAGACCCAGTACTTC
TRBV6-1	NA	TRBJ1-5	NA	CASSEKGNQPQHF	TGTGCCAGCAGTGAAAAGGGAAATCAGCCCCAGCATTTT
TRBV18	TRBD2	TRBJ2-1	NA	CASSPQRGPYNEQFF	TGTGCCAGCTCCCCACAGCGGGGTCCCTACAATGAGCAGTTCTTC
TRBV4-3	NA	TRBJ1-2	NA	CASSGRSLFTF	TGCGCCAGCAGCGGCCGGTCGCTATTCACCTTC
TRBV5-1	TRBD1	TRBJ1-4	NA	CASSLATVGTGEKLFF	TGCGCCAGCAGCTTGGCCACAGTCGGGACAGGGGAAAAACTGTTTTTT
TRBV7-9	NA	TRBJ2-3	NA	CASWGDPRVGHDTQYF	TGTGCCAGCTGGGGGGACCCTAGAGTGGGTCACGATACGCAGTATTTT
TRBV27	TRBD1	TRBJ2-1	NA	CASSSQGASYNEQFF	TGTGCCAGCAGCTCGCAGGGGGCGTCATACAATGAGCAGTTCTTC
TRBV7-3	NA	TRBJ2-3	NA	CASSLVGIGTDTQYF	TGTGCCAGCAGCTTAGTAGGTATCGGCACAGATACGCAGTATTTT
TRBV9	NA	TRBJ1-5	NA	CASSAGLSNQPQHF	TGTGCCAGCAGCGCGGGGCTAAGCAATCAGCCCCAGCATTTT
TRBV4-1	TRBD2	TRBJ2-2	NA	CASSQQTSGYANTGELFF	TGCGCCAGCAGCCAACAGACTAGCGGGTACGCGAACACCGGGGAGCTGTTTTTT
TRBV28	TRBD2	TRBJ2-7	NA	CASSSSRRGSSYEQYF	TGTGCCAGCAGTTCCTCGCGGCGCGGGAGCTCCTACGAGCAGTACTTC
TRBV6-5	TRBD1	TRBJ1-1	NA	CASSHDRVRRAFF	TGTGCCAGCAGTCACGACAGGGTAAGGAGAGCTTTCTTT
TRBV28	TRBD1	TRBJ2-7	NA	CASSLFEAGGPEQYF	TGTGCCAGCAGTTTATTTGAGGCAGGGGGCCCGGAGCAGTACTTC
TRBV6-6	TRBD1	TRBJ2-7	NA	CASTPDRGIYEQYF	TGTGCCAGCACTCCGGACAGGGGTATCTACGAGCAGTACTTC
TRBV7-9	NA	TRBJ2-2	NA	CASSLRGTSNTGELFF	TGTGCCAGCAGCTTAAGGGGGACATCGAACACCGGGGAGCTGTTTTTT
TRBV29-1	NA	TRBJ2-7	NA	CSVEEMVRPFTYEQYF	TGCAGCGTTGAAGAGATGGTGAGACCCTTCACCTACGAGCAGTACTTC
TRBV5-6	TRBD2	TRBJ2-5	NA	CASSLGLAGVEETQYF	TGTGCCAGCAGCTTGGGGTTAGCGGGGGTGGAAGAGACCCAGTACTTC
TRBV2	TRBD1	TRBJ1-5	once	CASSLGTGGNQPQHF	TGTGCCAGCAGCCTCGGGACAGGGGGTAATCAGCCCCAGCATTTT
TRBV27	NA	TRBJ1-1	once	CASSLYEKGRTEAFF	TGTGCCAGCAGTTTATACGAGAAAGGTCGCACTGAAGCTTTCTTT
TRBV6-6	NA	TRBJ1-6	NA	CASKNRDGDNSPLHF	TGTGCCAGCAAAAACAGGGATGGGGATAATTCACCCCTCCACTTT
TRBV4-2	TRBD2	TRBJ2-3	NA	CASSQGVGGDSSTDTQYF	TGTGCCAGCAGCCAAGGGGTGGGGGGGGATTCCAGCACAGATACGCAGTATTTT
TRBV11-2	NA	TRBJ2-1	once	CASSSTGRYNEQFF	TGTGCCAGCAGCTCCACAGGTCGGTACAATGAGCAGTTCTTC
TRBV7-2	NA	TRBJ2-7	few	CASSFVQAAYEQYF	TGTGCCAGCAGCTTTGTTCAGGCCGCCTACGAGCAGTACTTC
TRBV11-2	TRBD1	TRBJ2-6	NA	CASSLRWGQGRSGANVLTF	TGTGCCAGCAGCTTACGGTGGGGACAGGGCCGCTCTGGGGCCAACGTCCTGACTTTC
TRBV15	NA	TRBJ2-7	NA	CATSREVTIAYEQYF	TGTGCCACCAGCAGAGAGGTAACGATCGCCTACGAGCAGTACTTC